The next 9 T cell receptor beta chains were all read from a single sample in a study of T cell changes during pregnancy in multiple sclerosis. Assay used: immunoSEQ multiplex PCR; TCRdb lists only in-frame clones, some missing. The repertoire holds roughly 39,000 clones, with approximately 90% as singletons. Sequenced: PBMCs (not recorded whether the cells were cultured). These receptors all stem from a female donor with multiple sclerosis, enrolled in a pregnancy study.

The V and J genes are TRBV27 and TRBJ2-1, with D unresolved. Germline V gives CDR1 MNHEY, CDR2 SMNVEV (reference sequence). Trimming took off 2 bases at V and 5 bases at J, with 16 bases between the two ends. CDR3 size: 16 residues. DNA of the CDR3: TGTGCCAGCAGTTTAGTAATCCCTCGAAGAAACAATGAGCAGTTCTTC. Its translation is CASSLVIPRRNNEQFF.

V is TRBV4-2 and J is TRBJ2-2, with TRBD2 identical over 10 bases. Germline V gene lookup returns CDR1 LGHNA and CDR2 YNFKEQ. The junction had 10 bases not matched to a gene; V was cut back by 1 base and J by 5 bases. This CDR3 has 18 amino acids. The CDR3 bases are TGTGCCAGCAGCCAAGGGGGCAGCGGGAGGGCCGGTACCGGGGAGCTGTTTTTT. Amino acids: CASSQGGSGRAGTGELFF.

The chain links TRBV6-1 to TRBJ1-2, with 7 bases fitting TRBD1. CDR1 MNHNS and CDR2 SASEGT come from the germline V gene. Trimming cost V 6 bases and J 4 bases; bases outside gene matches: 5. The CDR3 contains 13 residues. CDR3 amino acids: CASRVGTVYGYTF. The CDR3 DNA is TGTGCCAGCAGAGTCGGGACAGTCTATGGCTACACCTTC.

The chain uses TRBV7-9 and TRBJ2-3, with D hard to call. Germline V gives CDR1 SEHNR, CDR2 FQNEAQ (reference sequence). The CDR3 is 14 amino acids. V lost 1 base to trimming and J lost 2 bases, with 7 bases between them. The CDR3 nucleotides are TGTGCCAGCAGCTTAGGGATGGACACAGATACGCAGTATTTT. As protein: CASSLGMDTDTQYF.

CDR3 nucleotide sequence: TGTGCCAGCAGTGGACAGTCCTGGGAGCAGTACTTC. Its protein product is CASSGQSWEQYF. The chain combines TRBV9 with TRBJ2-7; D possibly corresponds to TRBD1 (6 bases). V was trimmed by 5 bases and J by 7 bases, leaving 13 bases between them. This CDR3 is built from 12 residues. The germline V gene encodes CDR1 SGDLS and CDR2 YYNGEE.

The rearrangement joins TRBV30 to TRBJ1-2; D unresolved. The CDR3 sequence is 15 residues long. The V end lost 0 bases, the J end lost 4 bases, and 15 bases lay between the germline ends. Germline CDR1 is GTSNPN and CDR2 is SVGIG (reference sequence). CDR3 sequence reads: CAWSVPLHDFYGYTF. CDR3 in DNA: TGTGCCTGGAGTGTACCCCTGCACGACTTCTATGGCTACACCTTC.

The rearrangement joins TRBV20-1 to TRBJ1-1; D is undetermined. Germline V gives CDR1 DFQATT, CDR2 SNEGSKA (reference sequence). The CDR3 covers 10 residues. Trimming took off 3 bases at V and 8 bases at J, with 7 bases between the two ends. For the CDR3, the DNA is TGCAGTGCTAGTATAGGGGAAGCTTTCTTT. This sequence encodes CSASIGEAFF.

This clone came up once. For the CDR3, the DNA is TGTGCCAGCAGCCCCTACGGACAGGACAACACTGAAGCTTTCTTT. Its protein is CASSPYGQDNTEAFF. The chain has TRBV7-9 and TRBJ1-1; 7 nucleotides agree with TRBD1. J was trimmed by 2 bases and V by 5 bases; bases with no gene match: 8. The CDR3 consists of 15 residues. Germline CDR1 reads SEHNR; CDR2 reads FQNEAQ (reference sequence). Combining the CDR3 with reference TRBV7-9 and TRBJ1-1 gives the whole variable domain DTGVSQNPRHKITKRGQNVTFRCDPISEHNRLYWYRQTLGQGPEFLTYFQNEAQLEKSRLLSDRFSAERPKGSFSTLEIQRTEQGDSAMYLCASSPYGQDNTEAFFGQGTRLTVV.

This chain connects TRBV7-2 to TRBJ2-2, with TRBD2 as a possible D gene (6 bases). V was shortened by 5 bases and J by 6 bases, with 16 bases between the two germline ends. The CDR3 is 15 residues long. The germline V gene encodes CDR1 SGHTA and CDR2 FQGNSA. For the CDR3, the DNA is TGTGCCAGCAGCCGGCCGGGAGTTGCCCCCGGGGAGCTGTTTTTT. Translated: CASSRPGVAPGELFF.